This T cell receptor beta chain was obtained from a study of PD-1 blockade in classical Hodgkin lymphoma. Whole-study findings and limits: Patients who responded completely had about the same baseline diversity as newly diagnosed patients. CD4+ TCR diversity rose significantly by C4D1, and CD8+ TCR diversity did not.

Germline V gene lookup returns CDR1 KGHSH and CDR2 LQKENI. The CDR3 is 15 amino acids. Trimming took 6 bases from V and 5 from J, leaving 19 bases between them. Concerning this clone itself: The antigen is undetermined.

Each patient experienced a relapse that followed autologous stem cell transplantation, and brentuximab vedotin exposure varied. Patients' outcomes at their best amounted to complete response, partial response or progressive disease. TCRdb's table, derived via immunoSEQ multiplex PCR, lists solely in-frame clones and lacks some. The sample includes some 10,000 clones, approximately 82% of them seen just once. The chain links TRBV18 to TRBJ2-5; D perhaps matches TRBD1 (5 bases). This sequence originates from a human donor with classical Hodgkin lymphoma. This sample comprised peripheral blood mononuclear cells (PBMCs), obtained before the second cycle of nivolumab. CDR3 sequence (DNA): TGTGCCAGCTCCCCAACCAGACAGTCACGGGAGACCCAGTACTTC. Its translation: CASSPTRQSRETQYF.